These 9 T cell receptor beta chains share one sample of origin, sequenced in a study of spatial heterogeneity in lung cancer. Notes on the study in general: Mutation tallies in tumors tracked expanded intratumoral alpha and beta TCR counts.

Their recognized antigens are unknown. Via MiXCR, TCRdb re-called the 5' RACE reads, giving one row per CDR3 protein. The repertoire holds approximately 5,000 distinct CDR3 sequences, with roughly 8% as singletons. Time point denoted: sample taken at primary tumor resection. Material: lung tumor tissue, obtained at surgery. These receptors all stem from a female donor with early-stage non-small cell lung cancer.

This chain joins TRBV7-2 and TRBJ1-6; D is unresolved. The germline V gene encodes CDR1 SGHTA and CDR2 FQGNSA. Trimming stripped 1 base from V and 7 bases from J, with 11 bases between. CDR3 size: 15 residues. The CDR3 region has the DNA TGTGCCAGCAGCTTAGTGGGGAGGGAAAATTCACCCCTCCACTTT. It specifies CASSLVGRENSPLHF.

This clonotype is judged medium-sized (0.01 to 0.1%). Here the CDR3 DNA reads TGTGCCACCAGCAGAGATGGGACAGAAGAGACCCAGTACTTC. It translates to CATSRDGTEETQYF. The J gene is TRBJ2-5, the V gene TRBV15; 7 bases are shared with TRBD1. Looked up from germline, CDR1 is LNHNV and CDR2 is YYDKDF (reference sequence). V dropped 0 bases and J dropped 3; count of bases not matched to a gene: 1. The CDR3 contains 14 residues.

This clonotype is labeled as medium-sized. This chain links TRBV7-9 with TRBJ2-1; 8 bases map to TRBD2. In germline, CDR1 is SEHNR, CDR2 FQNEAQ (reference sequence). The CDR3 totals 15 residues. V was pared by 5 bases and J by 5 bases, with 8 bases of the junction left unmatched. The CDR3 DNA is TGTGCCAGCAGCAGAAGCGGGGGTCTGAACAATGAGCAGTTCTTC. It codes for CASSRSGGLNNEQFF.

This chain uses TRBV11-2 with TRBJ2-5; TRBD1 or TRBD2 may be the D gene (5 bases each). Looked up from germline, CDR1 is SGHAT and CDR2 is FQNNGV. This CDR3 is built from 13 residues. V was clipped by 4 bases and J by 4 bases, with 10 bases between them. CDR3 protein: CASSWKRGETQYF. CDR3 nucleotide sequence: TGTGCCAGCAGCTGGAAGAGGGGAGAGACCCAGTACTTC. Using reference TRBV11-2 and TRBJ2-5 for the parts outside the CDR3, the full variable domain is EAGVAQSPRYKIIEKRQSVAFWCNPISGHATLYWYQQILGQGPKLLIQFQNNGVVDDSQLPKDRFSAERLKGVDSTLKIQPAKLEDSAVYLCASSWKRGETQYFGPGTRLLVL.

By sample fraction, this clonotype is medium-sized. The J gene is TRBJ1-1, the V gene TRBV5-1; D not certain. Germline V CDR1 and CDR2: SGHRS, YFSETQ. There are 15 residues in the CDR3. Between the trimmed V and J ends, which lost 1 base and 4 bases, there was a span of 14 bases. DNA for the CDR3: TGCGCCAGCAGCTTGCTCGGGGTTGACGCCACTGAAGCTTTCTTT. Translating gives CASSLLGVDATEAFF.

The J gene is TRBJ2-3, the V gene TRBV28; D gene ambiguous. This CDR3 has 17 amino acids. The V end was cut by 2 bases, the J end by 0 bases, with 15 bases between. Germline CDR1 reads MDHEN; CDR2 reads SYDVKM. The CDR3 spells CASSLQLRAKSTDTQYF. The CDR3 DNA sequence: TGTGCCAGCAGTTTACAACTTAGGGCAAAGAGCACAGATACGCAGTATTTT.

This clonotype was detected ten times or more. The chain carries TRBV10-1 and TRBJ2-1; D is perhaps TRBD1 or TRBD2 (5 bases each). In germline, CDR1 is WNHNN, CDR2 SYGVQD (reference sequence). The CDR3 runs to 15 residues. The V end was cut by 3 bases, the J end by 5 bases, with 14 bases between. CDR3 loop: CASSDEGKKDNEQFF. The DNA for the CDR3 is TGCGCCAGCAGTGATGAGGGGAAAAAGGACAATGAGCAGTTCTTC.

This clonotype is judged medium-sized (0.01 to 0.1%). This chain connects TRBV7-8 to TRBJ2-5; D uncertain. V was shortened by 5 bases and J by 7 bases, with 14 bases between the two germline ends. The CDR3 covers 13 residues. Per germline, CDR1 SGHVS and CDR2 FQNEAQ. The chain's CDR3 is CASSPTTGGTQYF. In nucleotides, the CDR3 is TGTGCCAGCAGCCCTACCACCGGCGGGACCCAGTACTTC. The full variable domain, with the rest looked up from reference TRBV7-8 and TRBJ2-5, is GAGVSQSPRYKVAKRGQDVALRCDPISGHVSLFWYQQALGQGPEFLTYFQNEAQLDKSGLPSDRFFAERPEGSVSTLKIQRTQQEDSAVYLCASSPTTGGTQYFGPGTRLLVL.

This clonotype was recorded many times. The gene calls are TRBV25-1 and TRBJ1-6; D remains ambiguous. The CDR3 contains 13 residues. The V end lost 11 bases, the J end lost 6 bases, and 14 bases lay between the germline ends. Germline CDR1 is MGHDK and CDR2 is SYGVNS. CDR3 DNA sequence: TGTGCCTCGGTAGGGCAGGTTAATTCACCCCTCCACTTT. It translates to CASVGQVNSPLHF.